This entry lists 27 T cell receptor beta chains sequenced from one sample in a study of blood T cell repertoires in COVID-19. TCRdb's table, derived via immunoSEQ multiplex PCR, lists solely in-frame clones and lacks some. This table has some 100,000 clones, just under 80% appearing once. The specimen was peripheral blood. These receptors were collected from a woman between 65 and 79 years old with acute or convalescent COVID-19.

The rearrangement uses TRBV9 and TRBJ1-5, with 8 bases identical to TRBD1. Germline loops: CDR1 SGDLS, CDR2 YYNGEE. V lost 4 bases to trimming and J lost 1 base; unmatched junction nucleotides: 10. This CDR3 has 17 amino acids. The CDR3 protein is CASSPGTGHGSNQPQHF. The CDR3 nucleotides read TGTGCCAGCAGCCCCGGGACAGGCCACGGAAGCAATCAGCCCCAGCATTTT.

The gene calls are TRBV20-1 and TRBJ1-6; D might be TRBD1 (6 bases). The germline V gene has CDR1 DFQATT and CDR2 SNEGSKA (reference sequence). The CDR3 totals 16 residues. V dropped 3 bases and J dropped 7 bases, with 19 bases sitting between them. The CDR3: CSASGLAGVLNSPLHF. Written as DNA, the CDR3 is TGCAGTGCTAGTGGTTTAGCAGGGGTCTTAAATTCACCCCTCCACTTT.

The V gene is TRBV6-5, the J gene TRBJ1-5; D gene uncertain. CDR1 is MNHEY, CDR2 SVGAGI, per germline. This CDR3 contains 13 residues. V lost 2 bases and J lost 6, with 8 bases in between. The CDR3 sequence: CASSYARGQPQHF. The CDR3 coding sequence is TGTGCCAGCAGTTACGCTAGAGGTCAGCCCCAGCATTTT.

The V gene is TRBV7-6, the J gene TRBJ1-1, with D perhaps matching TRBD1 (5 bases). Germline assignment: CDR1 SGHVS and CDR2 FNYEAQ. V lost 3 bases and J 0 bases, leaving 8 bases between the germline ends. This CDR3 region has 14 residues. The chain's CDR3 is CASSLGGVNTEAFF. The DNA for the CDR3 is TGTGCCAGCAGCTTGGGGGGGGTGAACACTGAAGCTTTCTTT.

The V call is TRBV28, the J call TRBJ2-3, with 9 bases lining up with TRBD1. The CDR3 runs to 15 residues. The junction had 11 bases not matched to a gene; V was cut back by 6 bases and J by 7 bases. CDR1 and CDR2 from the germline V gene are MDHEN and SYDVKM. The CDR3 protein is CASSIPGQGRNTQYF. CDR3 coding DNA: TGTGCCAGCAGCATCCCGGGACAGGGACGAAATACGCAGTATTTT. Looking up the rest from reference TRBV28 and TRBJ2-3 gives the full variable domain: DVKVTQSSRYLVKRTGEKVFLECVQDMDHENMFWYRQDPGLGLRLIYFSYDVKMKEKGDIPEGYSVSREKKERFSLILESASTNQTSMYLCASSIPGQGRNTQYFGPGTRLTVL.

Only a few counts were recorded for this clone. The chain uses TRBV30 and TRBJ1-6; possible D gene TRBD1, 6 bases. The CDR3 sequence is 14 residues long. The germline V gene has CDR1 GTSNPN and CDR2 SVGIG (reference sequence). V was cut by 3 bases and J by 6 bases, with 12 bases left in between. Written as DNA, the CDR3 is TGTGCCTGGAGGAGGACAGATATTAATTCACCCCTCCACTTT. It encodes CAWRRTDINSPLHF.

The CDR3 reads CASSPTRENEKLFF. The CDR3 DNA sequence: TGTGCCAGCAGTCCCACCAGGGAAAATGAAAAACTGTTTTTT. The chain combines TRBV14 with TRBJ1-4; D possibly corresponds to TRBD1 (5 bases). The CDR3 has 14 amino acids. V dropped 6 bases and J dropped 5 bases, with 13 bases sitting between them. CDR1 SGHDN and CDR2 FVKESK come from the germline V gene.

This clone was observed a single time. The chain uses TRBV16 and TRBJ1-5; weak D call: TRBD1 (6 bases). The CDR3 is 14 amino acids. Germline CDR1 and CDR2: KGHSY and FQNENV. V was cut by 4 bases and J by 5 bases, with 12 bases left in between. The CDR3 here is CASSRYRDDQPQHF. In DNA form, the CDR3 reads TGTGCCAGCAGCCGGTACAGGGATGATCAGCCCCAGCATTTT.

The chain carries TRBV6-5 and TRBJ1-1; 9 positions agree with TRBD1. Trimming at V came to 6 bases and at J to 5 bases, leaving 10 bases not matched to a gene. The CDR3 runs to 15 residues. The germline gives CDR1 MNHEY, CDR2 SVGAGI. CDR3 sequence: CASRGQGWGGTEAFF. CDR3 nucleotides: TGTGCCAGCAGAGGACAGGGGTGGGGGGGAACTGAAGCTTTCTTT.

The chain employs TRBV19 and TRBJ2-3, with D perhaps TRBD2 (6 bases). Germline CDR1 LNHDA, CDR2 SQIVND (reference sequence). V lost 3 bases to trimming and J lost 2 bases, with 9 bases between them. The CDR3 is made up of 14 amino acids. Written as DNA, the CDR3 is TGTGCCAGTAGTATGGGCGGGGACACAGATACGCAGTATTTT. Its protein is CASSMGGDTDTQYF.

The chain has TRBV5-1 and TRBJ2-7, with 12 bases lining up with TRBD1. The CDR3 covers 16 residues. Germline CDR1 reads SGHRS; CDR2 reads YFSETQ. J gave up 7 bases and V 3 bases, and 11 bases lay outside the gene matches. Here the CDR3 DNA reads TGCGCCAGCAGCTCTCGGTTGGGACAGGGGGCAGGGGAGCAGTACTTC. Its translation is CASSSRLGQGAGEQYF.

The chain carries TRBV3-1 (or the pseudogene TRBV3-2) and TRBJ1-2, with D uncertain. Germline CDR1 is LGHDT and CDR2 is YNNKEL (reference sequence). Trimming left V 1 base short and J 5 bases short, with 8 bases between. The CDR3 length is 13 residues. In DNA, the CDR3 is TGTGCCAGCAGCCAAGTCGACTTTTATGGCTACACCTTC. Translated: CASSQVDFYGYTF.

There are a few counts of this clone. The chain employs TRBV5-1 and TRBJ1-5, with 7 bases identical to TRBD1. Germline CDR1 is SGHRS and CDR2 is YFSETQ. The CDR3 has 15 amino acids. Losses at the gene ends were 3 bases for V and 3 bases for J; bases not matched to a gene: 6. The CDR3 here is CASSWDSGHNQPQHF. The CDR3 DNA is TGCGCCAGCAGCTGGGACAGTGGTCACAATCAGCCCCAGCATTTT.

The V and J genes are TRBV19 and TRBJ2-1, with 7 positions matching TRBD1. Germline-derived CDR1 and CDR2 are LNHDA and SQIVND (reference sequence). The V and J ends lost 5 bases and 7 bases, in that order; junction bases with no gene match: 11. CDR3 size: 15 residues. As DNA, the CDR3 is TGTGCCAGTAGTTCGGAGACAGGGTGGGAGAATGAGCAGTTCTTC. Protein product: CASSSETGWENEQFF.

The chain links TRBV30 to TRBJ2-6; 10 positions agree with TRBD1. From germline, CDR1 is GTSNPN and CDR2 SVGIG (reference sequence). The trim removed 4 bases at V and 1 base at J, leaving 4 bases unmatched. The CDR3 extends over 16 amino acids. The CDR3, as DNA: TGTGCCTGGACCGGGACAGGGGCATCTGGGGCCAACGTCCTGACTTTC. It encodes CAWTGTGASGANVLTF.

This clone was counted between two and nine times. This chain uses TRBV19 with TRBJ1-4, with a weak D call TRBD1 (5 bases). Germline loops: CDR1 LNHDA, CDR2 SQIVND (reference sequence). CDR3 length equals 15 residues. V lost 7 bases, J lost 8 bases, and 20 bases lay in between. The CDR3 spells CASKTPPAEGEKLFF. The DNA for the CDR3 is TGTGCCAGTAAAACCCCCCCGGCGGAGGGGGAAAAACTGTTTTTT.

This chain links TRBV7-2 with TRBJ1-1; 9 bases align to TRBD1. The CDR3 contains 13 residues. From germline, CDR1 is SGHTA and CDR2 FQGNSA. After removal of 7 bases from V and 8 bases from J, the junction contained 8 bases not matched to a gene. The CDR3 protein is CASTRDRESEAFF. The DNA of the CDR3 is TGTGCCAGCACCCGGGACAGGGAGTCGGAAGCTTTCTTT.

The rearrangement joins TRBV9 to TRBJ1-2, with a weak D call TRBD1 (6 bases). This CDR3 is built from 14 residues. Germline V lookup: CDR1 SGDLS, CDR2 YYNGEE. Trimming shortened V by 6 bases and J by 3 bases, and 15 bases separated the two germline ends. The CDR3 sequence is CASTQRGADYGYTF. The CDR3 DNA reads TGTGCCAGCACCCAACGGGGGGCGGACTATGGCTACACCTTC.

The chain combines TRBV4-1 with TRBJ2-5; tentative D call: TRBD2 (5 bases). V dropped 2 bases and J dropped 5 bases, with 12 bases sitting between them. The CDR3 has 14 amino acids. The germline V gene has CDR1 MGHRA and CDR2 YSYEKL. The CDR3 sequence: CASSQNSGSETQYF. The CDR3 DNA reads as TGCGCCAGCAGCCAAAACTCGGGATCCGAGACCCAGTACTTC.

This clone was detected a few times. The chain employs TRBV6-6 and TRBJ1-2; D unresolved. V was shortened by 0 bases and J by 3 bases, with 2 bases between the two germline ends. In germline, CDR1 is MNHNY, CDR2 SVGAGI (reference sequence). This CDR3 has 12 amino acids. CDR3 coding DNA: TGTGCCAGCAGTTACTCCGACTATGGCTACACCTTC. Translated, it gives CASSYSDYGYTF.

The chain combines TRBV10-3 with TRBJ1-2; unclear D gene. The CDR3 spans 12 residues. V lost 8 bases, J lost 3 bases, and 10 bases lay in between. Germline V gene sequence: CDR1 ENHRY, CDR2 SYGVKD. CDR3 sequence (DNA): TGTGCCATCCATGGGGAGGACTATGGCTACACCTTC. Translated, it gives CAIHGEDYGYTF.

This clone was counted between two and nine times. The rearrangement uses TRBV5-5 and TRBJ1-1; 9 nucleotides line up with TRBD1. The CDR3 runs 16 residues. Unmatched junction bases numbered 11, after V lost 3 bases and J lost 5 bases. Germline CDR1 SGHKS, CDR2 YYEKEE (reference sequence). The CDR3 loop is CASSSHTGTGRTEAFF. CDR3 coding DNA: TGTGCCAGCAGCTCCCATACCGGGACAGGGCGAACTGAAGCTTTCTTT.

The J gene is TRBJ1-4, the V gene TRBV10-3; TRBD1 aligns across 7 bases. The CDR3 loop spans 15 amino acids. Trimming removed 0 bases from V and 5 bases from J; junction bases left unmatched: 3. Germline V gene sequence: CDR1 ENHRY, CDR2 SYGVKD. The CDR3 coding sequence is TGTGCCATCAGTGAGTCAACAGGGGACAATGAAAAACTGTTTTTT. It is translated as CAISESTGDNEKLFF.

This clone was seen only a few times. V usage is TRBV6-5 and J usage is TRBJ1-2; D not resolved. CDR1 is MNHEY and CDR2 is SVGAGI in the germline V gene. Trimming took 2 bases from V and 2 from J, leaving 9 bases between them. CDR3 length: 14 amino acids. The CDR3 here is CASSYVRGNYGYTF. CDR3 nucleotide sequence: TGTGCCAGCAGTTACGTAAGAGGGAACTATGGCTACACCTTC.

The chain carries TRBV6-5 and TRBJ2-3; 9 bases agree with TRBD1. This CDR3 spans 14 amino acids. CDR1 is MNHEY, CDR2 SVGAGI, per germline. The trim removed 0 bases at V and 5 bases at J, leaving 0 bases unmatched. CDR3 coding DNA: TGTGCCAGCAGTTACTCGGGACAGGGAGATACGCAGTATTTT. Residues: CASSYSGQGDTQYF.

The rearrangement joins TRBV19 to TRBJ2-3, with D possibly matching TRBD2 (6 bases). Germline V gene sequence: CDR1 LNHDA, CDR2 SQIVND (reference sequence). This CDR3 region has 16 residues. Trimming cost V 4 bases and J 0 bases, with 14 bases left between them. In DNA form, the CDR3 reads TGTGCCAGTAGTACCGGGGGTGGGGCTAGCACAGATACGCAGTATTTT. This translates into CASSTGGGASTDTQYF.

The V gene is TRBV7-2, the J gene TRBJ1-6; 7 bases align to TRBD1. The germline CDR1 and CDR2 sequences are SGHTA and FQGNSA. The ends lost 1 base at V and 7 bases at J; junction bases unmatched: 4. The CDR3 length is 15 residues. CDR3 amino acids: CASSLVWTGNSPLHF. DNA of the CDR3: TGTGCCAGCAGCTTAGTGTGGACAGGAAATTCACCCCTCCACTTT.